The present T cell receptor beta chain was sequenced within a study of PD-L1 blockade in urothelial cancer. About the study: The patients first took atezolizumab in the mid-2010s, receiving 1,200 mg intravenously every 3 weeks.

Assay used: immunoSEQ multiplex PCR; TCRdb lists only in-frame clones, some missing. Among approximately 67,000 clones, approximately 84% were seen once, and the ten largest hold 15%. CDR3 length: 16 amino acids. V shed 7 bases, J shed 4 bases, and the junction held 14 bases outside the gene matches. Germline V CDR1 and CDR2: MNHEY, SMNVEV (reference sequence). This sample's time point: pretreatment peripheral blood. Sequencing was performed on PBMCs, taken around atezolizumab (anti-PD-L1) treatment. This TCR derives from a man aged 55-75 years with urothelial cancer. The chain has TRBV27 and TRBJ2-3, with 7 bases lining up with TRBD1. The CDR3 DNA is TGTGCCAGCACTCCCGGCCTTAGGGGGCGGGCAGATACGCAGTATTTT. Its translation is CASTPGLRGRADTQYF.